This T cell receptor beta chain was documented in a study of blood T cell repertoires in COVID-19. The germline V and J ends were trimmed by 8 bases and 5 bases, with 15 bases remaining between them. The CDR3 spans 13 residues. CDR1 is MDHEN and CDR2 is SYDVKM in the germline V gene. Using immunoSEQ multiplex PCR, the repertoire was profiled, and TCRdb retains in-frame clones only, with some absent. Of about 120,000 clones listed, about 80% are singletons. The chain couples TRBV28 to TRBJ1-1; D gene ambiguous. The source is a human donor in a cohort sampled during active COVID-19. Sequenced material: peripheral blood. The CDR3 sequence: CASLFGDGTEAFF. CDR3 nucleotide sequence: TGTGCCAGCCTCTTTGGAGACGGGACTGAAGCTTTCTTT.